This T cell receptor (beta chain) comes out of a study of cytomegalovirus exposure and HLA in healthy donors. The CDR3 sequence is 15 residues long. Germline CDR1 is MNHEY and CDR2 is SVGAGI. The V and J ends lost 2 bases and 4 bases respectively, with 12 bases between them. The PCR ran on 60 Vbeta and 13 Jbeta primers. Sequenced by immunoSEQ multiplex PCR; TCRdb stores in-frame clones only, minus some. Its table records some 140,000 clones. This receptor was obtained from a woman between 55 and 75 years old in good health and CMV-seronegative. The sample consisted of PBMCs. This chain links TRBV6-5 with TRBJ1-5, with a possible D match to TRBD1 (5 bases). The CDR3 loop reads CASSYRRGGNQPQHF. As DNA, the CDR3 is TGTGCCAGCAGTTACCGGCGGGGGGGGAATCAGCCCCAGCATTTT.